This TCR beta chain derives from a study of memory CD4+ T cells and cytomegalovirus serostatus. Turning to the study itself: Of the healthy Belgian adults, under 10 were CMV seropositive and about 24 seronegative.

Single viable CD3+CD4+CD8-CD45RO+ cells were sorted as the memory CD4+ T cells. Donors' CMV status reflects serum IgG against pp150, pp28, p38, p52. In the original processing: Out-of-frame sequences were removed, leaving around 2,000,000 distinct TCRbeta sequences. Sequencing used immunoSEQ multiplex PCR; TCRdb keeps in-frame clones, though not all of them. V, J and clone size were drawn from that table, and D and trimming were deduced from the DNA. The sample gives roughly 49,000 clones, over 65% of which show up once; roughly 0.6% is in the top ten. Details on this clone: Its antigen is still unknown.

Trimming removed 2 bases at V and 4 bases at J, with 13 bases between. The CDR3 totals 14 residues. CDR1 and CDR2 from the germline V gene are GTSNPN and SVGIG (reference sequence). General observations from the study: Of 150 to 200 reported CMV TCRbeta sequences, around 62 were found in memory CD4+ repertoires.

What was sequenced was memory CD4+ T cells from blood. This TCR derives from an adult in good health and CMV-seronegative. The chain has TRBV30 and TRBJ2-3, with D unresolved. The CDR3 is CAWSSRSPSDTQYF. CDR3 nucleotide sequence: TGTGCCTGGAGTTCCCGGTCGCCTTCAGATACGCAGTATTTT.